This T cell receptor (beta chain) originates from a study of a mutant IDH1 vaccine in newly diagnosed glioma. Generated by immunoSEQ multiplex PCR, the TCRdb table keeps only in-frame clones and is missing some. Found here are some 51,000 clones, more than 70% of them singletons; the top ten hold about 5.2%. Time point described: week 5, during vaccination. The vaccine gave 300 ug of a 20-mer mutant IDH1 peptide subcutaneously per dose. Those who donated had recent WHO grade 3 or 4 IDH1-mutant, ATRX-lost astrocytomas. Notes on this clone: The antigen is not known.

The V gene's germline CDR1 is SNHLY and CDR2 FYNNEI. The ends lost 2 bases at V and 5 bases at J; junction bases unmatched: 3. This CDR3 has 15 amino acids. The sample was PBMCs, taken from a glioma patient whose treatment included an IDH1 peptide vaccine. The clonotype was recovered from a man aged 50-60 years with glioma. The chain couples TRBV2 to TRBJ2-2; 9 bases line up with TRBD2. The CDR3 region is CASSELAGMTGELFF. In nucleotides, the CDR3 is TGTGCCAGCAGTGAACTAGCGGGGATGACCGGGGAGCTGTTTTTT.